Below, 7 T cell receptor beta chains from the same sample are listed, as sequenced in a study of T cell responses to AZD1222 COVID-19 vaccine. Produced via immunoSEQ multiplex PCR; TCRdb's table is partial and in-frame only. Counted here are 100,000 to 150,000 clones, about nine tenths occurring once; the ten biggest clones make up more than 13%. This sample comprised peripheral blood, obtained on day 0 of AZD1222 vaccination. These receptors were obtained from an adult in good health.

The chain has TRBV19 and TRBJ2-2; a weak D match, TRBD2 (5 bases). Germline V gene data show CDR1 as LNHDA and CDR2 as SQIVND (reference sequence). Trimming took 4 bases from V and 7 from J, leaving 7 bases between them. This CDR3 comprises 12 residues. This CDR3 is CASSRGFGELFF. The CDR3 region has the DNA TGTGCCAGTAGTAGAGGGTTCGGGGAGCTGTTTTTT. Full variable domain (missing parts from reference TRBV19 and TRBJ2-2): DGGITQSPKYLFRKEGQNVTLSCEQNLNHDAMYWYRQDPGQGLRLIYYSQIVNDFQKGDIAEGYSVSREKKESFPLTVTSAQKNPTAFYLCASSRGFGELFFGEGSRLTVL.

This clone turned up a few times. The chain combines TRBV9 with TRBJ1-5; 7 bases align to TRBD1. J lost 3 bases, V lost 2 bases, and 5 bases had no gene match. The CDR3 is 15 amino acids. Germline loops: CDR1 SGDLS, CDR2 YYNGEE. The CDR3 nucleotides read TGTGCCAGCAGCGTCGGGGACAGCCTCAATCAGCCCCAGCATTTT. The encoded protein is CASSVGDSLNQPQHF.

The V call is TRBV14, the J call TRBJ1-1; no firm D call. The germline CDR1 and CDR2 sequences are SGHDN and FVKESK. The germline V and J ends were trimmed by 3 bases and 4 bases, with 12 bases remaining between them. This CDR3 comprises 14 residues. As DNA, the CDR3 is TGTGCCAGCAGCCAGGGTAGGTACGGCACTGAAGCTTTCTTT. The encoded protein is CASSQGRYGTEAFF. The variable domain in full, completed from reference TRBV14 and TRBJ1-1, reads EAGVTQFPSHSVIEKGQTVTLRCDPISGHDNLYWYRRVMGKEIKFLLHFVKESKQDESGMPNNRFLAERTGGTYSTLKVQPAELEDSGVYFCASSQGRYGTEAFFGQGTRLTVV.

The chain uses TRBV28 and TRBJ1-2, with D possibly TRBD1 on 5 matching bases. CDR1 MDHEN and CDR2 SYDVKM come from the germline V gene. V dropped 3 bases and J dropped 7 bases, with 9 bases sitting between them. This CDR3 comprises 12 residues. The CDR3 DNA is TGTGCCAGCAGTTTGGGACCTGTTGGCTACACCTTC. It specifies CASSLGPVGYTF.

The chain employs TRBV28 and TRBJ1-1; a possible D gene is TRBD1 (5 bases). CDR3 length: 16 amino acids. With 5 bases removed from V and 1 base from J, the gap between germline ends came to 17 bases. Germline values: CDR1 MDHEN, CDR2 SYDVKM. The CDR3: CASSASRGASNTEAFF. The CDR3 region has the DNA TGTGCCAGCAGTGCATCACGAGGGGCATCGAACACTGAAGCTTTCTTT.

The gene calls are TRBV12-3 or TRBV12-4 and TRBJ2-2; 7 bases line up with TRBD1. The CDR3 sequence is 13 residues long. The ends lost 5 bases at V and 7 bases at J; junction bases unmatched: 4. CDR3 region: CASSTGVDGELFF. CDR3 nucleotides: TGTGCCAGCAGTACAGGGGTGGACGGGGAGCTGTTTTTT.

The V and J genes are TRBV7-2 and TRBJ2-7; weak D call: TRBD2 (5 bases). The CDR3 totals 15 residues. Germline V gives CDR1 SGHTA, CDR2 FQGNSA. Deletions cut 2 bases from V and 5 bases from J, with 16 bases between. The CDR3: CASSLNLAPGDEQYF. The CDR3 region has the DNA TGTGCCAGCAGCTTAAACCTAGCACCGGGCGACGAGCAGTACTTC.